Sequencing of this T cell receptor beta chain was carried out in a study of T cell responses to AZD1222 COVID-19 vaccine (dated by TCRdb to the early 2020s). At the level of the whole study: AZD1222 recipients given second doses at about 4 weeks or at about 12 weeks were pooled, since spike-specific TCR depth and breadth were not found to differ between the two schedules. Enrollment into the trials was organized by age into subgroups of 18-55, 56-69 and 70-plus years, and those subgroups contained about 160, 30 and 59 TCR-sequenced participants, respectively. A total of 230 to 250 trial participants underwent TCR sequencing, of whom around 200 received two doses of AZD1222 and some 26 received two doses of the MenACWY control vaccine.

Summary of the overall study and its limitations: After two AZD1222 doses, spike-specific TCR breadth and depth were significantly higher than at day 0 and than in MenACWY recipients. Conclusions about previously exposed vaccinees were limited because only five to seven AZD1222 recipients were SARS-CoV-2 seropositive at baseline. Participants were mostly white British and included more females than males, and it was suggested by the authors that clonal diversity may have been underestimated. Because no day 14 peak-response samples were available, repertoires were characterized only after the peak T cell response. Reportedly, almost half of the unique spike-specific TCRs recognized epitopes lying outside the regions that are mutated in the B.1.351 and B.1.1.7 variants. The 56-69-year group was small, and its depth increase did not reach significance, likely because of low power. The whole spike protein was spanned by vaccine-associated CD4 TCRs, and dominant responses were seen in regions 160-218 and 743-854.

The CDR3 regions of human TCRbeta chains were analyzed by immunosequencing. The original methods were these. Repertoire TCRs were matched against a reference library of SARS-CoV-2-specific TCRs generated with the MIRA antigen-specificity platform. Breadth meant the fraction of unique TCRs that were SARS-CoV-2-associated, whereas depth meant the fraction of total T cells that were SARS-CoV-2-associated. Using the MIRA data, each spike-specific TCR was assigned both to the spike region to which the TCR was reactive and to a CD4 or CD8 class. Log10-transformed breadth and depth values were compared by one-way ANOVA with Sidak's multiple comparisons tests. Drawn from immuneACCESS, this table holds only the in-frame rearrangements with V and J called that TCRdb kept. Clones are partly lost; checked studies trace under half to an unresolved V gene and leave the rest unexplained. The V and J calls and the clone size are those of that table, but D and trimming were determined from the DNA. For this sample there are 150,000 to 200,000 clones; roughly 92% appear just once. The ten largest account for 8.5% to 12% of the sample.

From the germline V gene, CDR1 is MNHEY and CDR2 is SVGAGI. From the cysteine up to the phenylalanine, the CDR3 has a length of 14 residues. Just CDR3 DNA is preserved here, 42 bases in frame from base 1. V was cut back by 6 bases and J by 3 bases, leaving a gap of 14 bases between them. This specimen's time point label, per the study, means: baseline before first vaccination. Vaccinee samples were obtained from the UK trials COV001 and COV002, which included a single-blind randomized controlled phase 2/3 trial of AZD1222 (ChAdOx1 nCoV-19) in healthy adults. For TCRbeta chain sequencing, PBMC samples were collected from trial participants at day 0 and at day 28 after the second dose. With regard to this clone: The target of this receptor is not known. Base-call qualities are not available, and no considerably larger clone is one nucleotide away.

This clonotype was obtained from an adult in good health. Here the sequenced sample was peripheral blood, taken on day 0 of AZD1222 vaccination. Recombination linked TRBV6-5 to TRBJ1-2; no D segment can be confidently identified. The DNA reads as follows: TGTGCCAGCAGCAACGAATTCGATTACTATGGCTACACCTTC. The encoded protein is CASSNEFDYYGYTF.